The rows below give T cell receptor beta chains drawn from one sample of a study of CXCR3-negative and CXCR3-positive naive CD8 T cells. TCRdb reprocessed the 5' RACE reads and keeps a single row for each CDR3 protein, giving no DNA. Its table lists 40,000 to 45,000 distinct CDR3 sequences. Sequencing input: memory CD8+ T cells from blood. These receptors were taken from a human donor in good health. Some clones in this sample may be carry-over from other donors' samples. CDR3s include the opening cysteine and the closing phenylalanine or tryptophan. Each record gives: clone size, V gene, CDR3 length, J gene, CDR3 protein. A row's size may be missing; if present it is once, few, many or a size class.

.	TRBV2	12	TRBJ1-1	CASTPAVIEAFF
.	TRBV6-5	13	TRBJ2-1	CASSYFGSDEQFF
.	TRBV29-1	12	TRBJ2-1	CSVQASGNEQFF
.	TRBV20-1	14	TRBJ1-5	CSAWDDIFNQPQHF
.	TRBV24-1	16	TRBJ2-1	CATSDSLQGNGNEQFF
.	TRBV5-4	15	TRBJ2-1	CASSEETSGYNEQFF
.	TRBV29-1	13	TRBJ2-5	CSVERAGQETQYF
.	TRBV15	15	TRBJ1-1	CATSREKGATTEAFF
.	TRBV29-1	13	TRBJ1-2	CSAIFDRGYGYTF
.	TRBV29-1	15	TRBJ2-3	CSVDFGDRGSDTQYF
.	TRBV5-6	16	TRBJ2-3	CASRPTGTSGTDTQYF
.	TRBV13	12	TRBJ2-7	CASSSGGDEQYF
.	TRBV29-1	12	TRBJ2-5	CSITQRGETQYF
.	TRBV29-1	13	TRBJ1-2	CSVDDSSRDGYTF
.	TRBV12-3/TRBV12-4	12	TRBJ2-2	CALIDPTGELFF
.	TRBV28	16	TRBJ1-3	CASSLTGGVSGNTIYF
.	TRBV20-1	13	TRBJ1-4	CSAGTGDVVKLFF
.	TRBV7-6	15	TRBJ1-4	CASSSGDRGSEKLFF
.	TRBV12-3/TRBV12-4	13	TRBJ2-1	CASSGTAYNEQFF
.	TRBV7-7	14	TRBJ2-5	CASSLVPYQETQYF
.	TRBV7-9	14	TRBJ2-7	CASSETPGQGTQYF
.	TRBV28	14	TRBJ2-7	CASSLRGVSYEQYF
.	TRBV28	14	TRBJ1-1	CASSLPGELSEAFF
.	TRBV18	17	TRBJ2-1	CASSLTLAGGAYNEQFF
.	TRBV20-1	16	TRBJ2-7	CSARGSPQGALYEQYF
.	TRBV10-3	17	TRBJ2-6	CAISESLGASGANVLTF
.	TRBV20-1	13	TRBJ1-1	CSAKGGGATEAFF
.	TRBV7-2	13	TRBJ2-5	CASSLADQETQYF
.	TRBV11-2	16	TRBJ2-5	CASSFIGLAQGETQYF
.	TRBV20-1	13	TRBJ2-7	CSADGYGLAGQYF
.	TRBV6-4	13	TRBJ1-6	CASSEGTSSPLHF
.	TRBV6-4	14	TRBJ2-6	CASSENSGANVLTF
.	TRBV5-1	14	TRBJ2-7	CASSLEGFSYEQYF
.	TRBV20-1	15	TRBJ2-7	CSARDLTGDSYEQYF
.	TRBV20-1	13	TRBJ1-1	CSARGRLDTEAFF
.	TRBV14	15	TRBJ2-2	CASSQTSGTTGELFF
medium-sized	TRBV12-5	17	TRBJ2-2	CASGLTQGVTYTGELFF
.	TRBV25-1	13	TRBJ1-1	CASKGQGMTEAFF
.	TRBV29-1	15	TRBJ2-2	CSVEARGQVTGELFF
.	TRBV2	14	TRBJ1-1	CASIAWISGTEAFF
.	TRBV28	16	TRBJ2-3	CASSSRPGQGTDTQYF
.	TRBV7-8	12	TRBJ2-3	CASRSITDTQYF